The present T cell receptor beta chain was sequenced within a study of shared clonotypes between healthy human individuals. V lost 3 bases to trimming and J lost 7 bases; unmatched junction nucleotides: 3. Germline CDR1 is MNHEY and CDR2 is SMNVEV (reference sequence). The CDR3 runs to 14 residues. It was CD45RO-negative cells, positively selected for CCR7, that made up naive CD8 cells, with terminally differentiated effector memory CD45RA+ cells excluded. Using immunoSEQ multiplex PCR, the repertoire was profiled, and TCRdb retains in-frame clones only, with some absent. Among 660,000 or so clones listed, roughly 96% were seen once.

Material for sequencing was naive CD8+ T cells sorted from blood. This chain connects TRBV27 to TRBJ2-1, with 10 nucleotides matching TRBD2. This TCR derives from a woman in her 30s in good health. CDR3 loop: CASSFTSGMNEQFF. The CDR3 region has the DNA TGTGCCAGCAGTTTCACTAGCGGGATGAATGAGCAGTTCTTC.